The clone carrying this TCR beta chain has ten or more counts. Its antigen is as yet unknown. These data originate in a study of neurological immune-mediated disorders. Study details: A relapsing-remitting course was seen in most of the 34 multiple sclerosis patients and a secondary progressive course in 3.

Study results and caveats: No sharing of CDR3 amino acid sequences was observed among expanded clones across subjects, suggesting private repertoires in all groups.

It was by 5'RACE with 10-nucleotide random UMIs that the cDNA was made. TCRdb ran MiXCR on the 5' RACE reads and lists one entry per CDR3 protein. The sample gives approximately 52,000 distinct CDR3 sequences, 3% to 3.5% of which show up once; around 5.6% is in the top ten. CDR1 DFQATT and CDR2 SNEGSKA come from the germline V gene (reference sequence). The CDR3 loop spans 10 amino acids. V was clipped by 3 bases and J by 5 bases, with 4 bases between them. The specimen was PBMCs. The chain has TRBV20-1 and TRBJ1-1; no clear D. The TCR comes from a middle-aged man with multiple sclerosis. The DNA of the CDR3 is TGCAGTGCTAGGTGGACTGAAGCTTTCTTT. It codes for CSARWTEAFF.